This TCR beta chain was identified during a study of blood T cell repertoires in COVID-19. About the research overall: PBMCs, B-cell-depleted T cells, or T cells were the source of the cDNA or gDNA that made up the material.

Profiled with immunoSEQ multiplex PCR; TCRdb holds only in-frame clones, not every one. Of about 280,000 clones listed, roughly 90% were seen once; the top ten hold 0.85% to 0.95%. Germline CDR1 is MGHRA and CDR2 is YSYEKL. V was shortened by 1 base and J by 8 bases, with 9 bases between the two germline ends. There are 14 residues in the CDR3. This clone appeared a single time. The specimen was peripheral blood. This receptor was identified in a woman aged 40 to 50 who had recovered from COVID-19. The chain links TRBV4-1 to TRBJ1-6; D may be TRBD1 (6 bases). In DNA form, the CDR3 reads TGCGCCAGCAGCCAAGGGGACACAGATTCACCCCTCCACTTT. Protein product: CASSQGDTDSPLHF.